The T cell receptor beta chain described here comes from a study of early stage breast cancer tumors. This table comes from immunoSEQ multiplex PCR, and its TCRdb copy is limited to in-frame clones, with some not included. Found here are tens of thousands of clones, around 85% of them singletons; the top ten hold 3% to 3.5%. This CDR3 has 14 amino acids. Between the trimmed V and J ends, which lost 0 bases and 4 bases, there was a span of 7 bases. CDR1 and CDR2 (germline): SGHTA, FQGNSA. This sequence was found in a person aged 55 to 69 with breast cancer. Sequencing used blood. The chain joins TRBV7-2 to TRBJ2-1; D gene unclear. CDR3 DNA: TGTGCCAGCAGCTTAGCGGGCAATTACAATGAGCAGTTCTTC. Protein product: CASSLAGNYNEQFF.